This is a list of T cell receptor beta chains from one sample in a study of technical replicates of blood from a handful of donors. Data came from immunoSEQ multiplex PCR; TCRdb stores just in-frame clones and leaves some out. Among 85,000 to 100,000 clones, under 97% were seen once, and the ten largest hold roughly 0.2%. The sample consisted of T cells isolated from PBMCs. All receptors derive from a human donor in good health. Both conserved end residues are trimmed from each CDR3.

J: TRBJ1-2
V: TRBV11-2
CDR3: ASRTGYYGYT

J: TRBJ1-5
V: TRBV6-4
CDR3: ASSSTRQGARQPQH

J: TRBJ2-5
V: TRBV5-1
CDR3: ASSLGGQGAGETQY

J: TRBJ2-7
V: TRBV27
CDR3: ASSSHPSYEQY

J: TRBJ2-7
V: TRBV27
CDR3: ASSFGQGPYEQY

J: TRBJ2-2
V: TRBV5-6
CDR3: ASSLRGAGVPGELF

J: TRBJ1-4
V: TRBV29-1
CDR3: SVGGAGGEKLF

J: TRBJ2-5
V: TRBV2
CDR3: ASSREQGWETQY

J: TRBJ2-7
V: TRBV19
CDR3: ASSITASDHEQY

J: TRBJ1-1
V: TRBV6-5
CDR3: ASSFTGDTWNTEAF

J: TRBJ2-2
V: TRBV11-2
CDR3: ASTEPGQGNTGELF